A single sample gave rise to the 26 T cell receptor beta chains below, sequenced in a study of Ad26.COV2.S vaccination and SARS-CoV-2 variants. The treatment was: some 20 received Ad26.COV2.S at low or high dose, single or two shots; roughly 5 received placebo; per-sample allocation not given. The samples were gathered on day 63 after the first injection of vaccine or placebo. This table comes from immunoSEQ multiplex PCR, and its TCRdb copy is limited to in-frame clones, with some not included. The sample carries 300,000 to 350,000 clones, about 88% recorded once. The source material was peripheral blood, sampled in a trial of Ad26.COV2.S vaccine versus placebo. The origin of the receptors is a person between 18 and 59 years old who received the Ad26.COV2.S COVID-19 vaccine or a placebo.

The chain carries TRBV7-2 and TRBJ2-1; possibly TRBD1 or TRBD2 for D (5 bases each). This CDR3 is 15 amino acids long. The V gene's germline CDR1 is SGHTA and CDR2 FQGNSA. V was pared by 4 bases and J by 2 bases, with 12 bases between. The CDR3 nucleotides read TGTGCCAGCAGCTACCGGGACGGAACCTACAATGAGCAGTTCTTC. Amino acid sequence: CASSYRDGTYNEQFF. The entire variable domain, with the rest obtained from reference TRBV7-2 and TRBJ2-1, is as follows: GAGVSQSPSNKVTEKGKDVELRCDPISGHTALYWYRQSLGQGLEFLIYFQGNSAPDKSGLPSDRFSAERTGGSVSTLTIQRTQQEDSAVYLCASSYRDGTYNEQFFGPGTRLTVL.

The genes are TRBV7-9 and TRBJ2-7; 11 positions agree with TRBD1. Trimming at V came to 3 bases and at J to 3 bases, leaving 4 bases not matched to a gene. Germline V CDR1 and CDR2: SEHNR, FQNEAQ (reference sequence). This CDR3 contains 15 residues. The CDR3 DNA follows: TGTGCCAGCAGCTTCTTCGGGACAGGGGGCTACGAGCAGTACTTC. This gives the protein CASSFFGTGGYEQYF. The full variable domain, completed using reference TRBV7-9 and TRBJ2-7, is DTGVSQNPRHKITKRGQNVTFRCDPISEHNRLYWYRQTLGQGPEFLTYFQNEAQLEKSRLLSDRFSAERPKGSFSTLEIQRTEQGDSAMYLCASSFFGTGGYEQYFGPGTRLTVT.

CDR3 in amino acids: CASSPRGLPPRETQYF. CDR3 coding DNA: TGTGCCAGCTCACCACGGGGACTACCCCCGCGGGAGACCCAGTACTTC. The chain is built from TRBV18 and TRBJ2-5; 7 positions agree with TRBD2. The length of the CDR3 is 16 residues. CDR1 KGHSH and CDR2 LQKENI come from the germline V gene. Unmatched junction bases numbered 10, after V lost 1 base and J lost 5 bases.

The rearrangement joins TRBV10-3 to TRBJ2-3; TRBD2 agrees at 8 bases. The CDR3 length is 13 residues. Germline V gene sequence: CDR1 ENHRY, CDR2 SYGVKD. Trimming removed 11 bases from V and 2 bases from J; junction bases left unmatched: 6. The CDR3 protein is CASGGGLTDTQYF. In nucleotides, the CDR3 is TGTGCCTCGGGGGGGGGCCTCACAGATACGCAGTATTTT.

J is TRBJ2-7 and V is TRBV2, with D perhaps matching TRBD1 or TRBD2 (5 bases each). Germline CDR1 is SNHLY and CDR2 is FYNNEI. V was pared by 10 bases and J by 4 bases, with 14 bases between. The CDR3 consists of 12 residues. CDR3 nucleotide sequence: TGTGCCATCCGGGACGACCTGTACGAGCAGTACTTC. It is translated as CAIRDDLYEQYF.

This rearrangement joins TRBV27 to TRBJ2-1; TRBD1 agrees at 7 bases. This CDR3 has 14 residues. CDR1 MNHEY and CDR2 SMNVEV come from the germline V gene (reference sequence). V was pared by 6 bases and J by 5 bases, with 7 bases of the junction left unmatched. The CDR3 loop is CASSLLDRDNEQFF. The CDR3 DNA follows: TGTGCCAGCAGCCTACTAGACAGGGACAATGAGCAGTTCTTC.

CDR3 bases: TGTGCCAGCAGCTTATCCACGAACACCGGGGAGCTGTTTTTT. Translation gives CASSLSTNTGELFF. This chain links TRBV7-3 with TRBJ2-2; unclear D gene. V was shortened by 2 bases and J by 0 bases, with 4 bases between the two germline ends. The CDR3 contains 14 residues. The germline gives CDR1 SGHTA, CDR2 FQGTGA. The full variable domain, completed using reference TRBV7-3 and TRBJ2-2, is GAGVSQTPSNKVTEKGKYVELRCDPISGHTALYWYRQSLGQGPEFLIYFQGTGAADDSGLPNDRFFAVRPEGSVSTLKIQRTERGDSAVYLCASSLSTNTGELFFGEGSRLTVL.

This sequence joins TRBV18 and TRBJ1-1, with TRBD1 identical over 8 bases. Germline lookup yields CDR1 KGHSH and CDR2 LQKENI. The length of the CDR3 is 13 residues. Germline trimming cut 5 bases from V and 3 bases from J; bases unmatched to any gene: 2. The CDR3 nucleotides read TGTGCCAGCTCATCGACAGGGGACACTGAAGCTTTCTTT. It specifies CASSSTGDTEAFF.

The chain employs TRBV15 and TRBJ1-3; D is unclear. Germline assignment: CDR1 LNHNV and CDR2 YYDKDF (reference sequence). This CDR3 region has 16 residues. Trimming removed 0 bases from V and 0 bases from J, with 9 bases in between. CDR3: CATSRDVLASGNTIYF. The CDR3 region has the DNA TGTGCCACCAGCAGAGACGTACTAGCCTCTGGAAACACCATATATTTT.

This clone was found once. The chain is built from TRBV7-8 and TRBJ1-5; D not certain. Trimming pared 1 base from V and 2 bases from J, leaving 6 bases between. Germline V CDR1 and CDR2: SGHVS, FQNEAQ. The CDR3 has 14 residues. The CDR3 DNA is TGTGCCAGCAGCTTAGAGGGAGGCAATCAGCCCCAGCATTTT. Its translation is CASSLEGGNQPQHF.

This CDR3 reads CASRGKGGTNTGELFF. Written as DNA, the CDR3 is TGTGCCAGCAGGGGAAAAGGGGGAACGAACACCGGGGAGCTGTTTTTT. This chain connects TRBV4-2 to TRBJ2-2, with D perhaps TRBD1 (6 bases). V lost 6 bases, J lost 0 bases, and 14 bases lay in between. The germline gives CDR1 LGHNA, CDR2 YNFKEQ. The CDR3 covers 16 residues.

The chain employs TRBV12-5 and TRBJ1-5; D uncertain. The CDR3 extends over 13 amino acids. The V gene's germline CDR1 is LGHNT and CDR2 FRNRAP. V dropped 3 bases and J dropped 7 bases, with 10 bases sitting between them. Here the CDR3 reads CASGFGGKQPQHF. The CDR3 DNA is TGTGCTAGTGGTTTCGGAGGGAAACAGCCCCAGCATTTT. Full variable domain (missing parts from reference TRBV12-5 and TRBJ1-5): DARVTQTPRHKVTEMGQEVTMRCQPILGHNTVFWYRQTMMQGLELLAYFRNRAPLDDSGMPKDRFSAEMPDATLATLKIQPSEPRDSAVYFCASGFGGKQPQHFGDGTRLSIL.

The chain links TRBV11-3 to TRBJ2-7, with 9 bases matching TRBD1. Trimming took 4 bases from V and 4 from J; bases not matched to a gene: 2. Germline V gene data show CDR1 as SGHNT and CDR2 as YENEEA. This CDR3 region has 13 residues. The DNA for the CDR3 is TGTGCCAGCAGCTGGGGACAGGGATACGAGCAGTACTTC. The encoded protein is CASSWGQGYEQYF.

The V and J genes are TRBV15 and TRBJ1-2, with 8 bases identical to TRBD1. The CDR3 contains 16 residues. Germline V gives CDR1 LNHNV, CDR2 YYDKDF (reference sequence). With V trimmed by 3 bases and J by 4 bases, 10 bases remained unmatched. The chain's CDR3 is CATSRGPGQESYGYTF. The CDR3, as DNA: TGTGCCACCAGCAGGGGTCCGGGACAGGAATCCTATGGCTACACCTTC.

The chain couples TRBV7-2 to TRBJ1-3, with D possibly TRBD1 on 6 matching bases. V was trimmed by 5 bases and J by 3 bases, leaving 14 bases between them. The CDR3 has 15 residues. The germline V gene encodes CDR1 SGHTA and CDR2 FQGNSA. The CDR3 sequence: CASSQVRGYGNTIYF. In DNA, the CDR3 is TGTGCCAGCAGCCAAGTCAGGGGCTATGGAAACACCATATATTTT.

This chain uses TRBV14 with TRBJ2-7, with D tentatively TRBD1 (6 bases). Per the germline V gene, CDR1 is SGHDN and CDR2 is FVKESK. V was pared by 2 bases and J by 6 bases, with 8 bases between. This CDR3 region has 12 residues. The CDR3, as DNA: TGTGCCAGCAGCCAAACAGGGATCGAGCAGTACTTC. Amino acid sequence: CASSQTGIEQYF.

The V call is TRBV19, the J call TRBJ1-6, with D hard to call. V lost 3 bases, J lost 5 bases, and 8 bases lay in between. This CDR3 comprises 14 residues. CDR1 is LNHDA, CDR2 SQIVND, per germline (reference sequence). The CDR3 is CASSIRQNNSPLHF. In nucleotides, the CDR3 is TGTGCCAGTAGTATCCGGCAGAATAATTCACCCCTCCACTTT. Combining the CDR3 with reference TRBV19 and TRBJ1-6 gives the whole variable domain DGGITQSPKYLFRKEGQNVTLSCEQNLNHDAMYWYRQDPGQGLRLIYYSQIVNDFQKGDIAEGYSVSREKKESFPLTVTSAQKNPTAFYLCASSIRQNNSPLHFGNGTRLTVT.

The rearrangement joins TRBV6-2 or TRBV6-3 to TRBJ2-1; D unresolved. Germline lookup yields CDR1 MNHEY and CDR2 SVGEGT. The CDR3 runs to 12 residues. Trimming removed 5 bases from V and 7 bases from J, with 9 bases in between. DNA for the CDR3: TGTGCCAGCAGTCTCGTCGGTAATGAGCAGTTCTTC. It translates to CASSLVGNEQFF.

The J gene is TRBJ1-1, the V gene TRBV7-8, with 7 positions matching TRBD1. CDR3 length equals 14 residues. The J segment lost 0 bases and the V segment lost 7 bases, leaving 5 bases of the junction unmatched. Germline V lookup: CDR1 SGHVS, CDR2 FQNEAQ. This CDR3 reads CASTVDRLNTEAFF. CDR3 nucleotides: TGTGCCAGCACCGTGGACAGGCTGAACACTGAAGCTTTCTTT.

V gene TRBV7-2 combines with J gene TRBJ2-2; 8 positions agree with TRBD1. The CDR3 covers 15 residues. Trimming at V came to 1 base and at J to 9 bases, leaving 7 bases not matched to a gene. Germline V gene sequence: CDR1 SGHTA, CDR2 FQGNSA. CDR3 in amino acids: CASSLVDRDFRELFF. The DNA of the CDR3 is TGTGCCAGCAGCTTAGTGGACAGGGATTTTAGGGAGCTGTTTTTT. The entire variable domain, with the rest obtained from reference TRBV7-2 and TRBJ2-2, is as follows: GAGVSQSPSNKVTEKGKDVELRCDPISGHTALYWYRQSLGQGLEFLIYFQGNSAPDKSGLPSDRFSAERTGGSVSTLTIQRTQQEDSAVYLCASSLVDRDFRELFFGEGSRLTVL.

This clone is a singleton in its sample. The chain carries TRBV6-5 and TRBJ2-5, with no clear D. Germline CDR1 MNHEY, CDR2 SVGAGI. V lost 8 bases, J lost 0 bases, and 13 bases lay in between. This CDR3 has 14 amino acids. In nucleotides, the CDR3 is TGTGCCAGCGAATCCCGGGCCGACCAAGAGACCCAGTACTTC. This encodes CASESRADQETQYF.

This chain joins TRBV6-1 and TRBJ2-5; tentatively, D is TRBD1 (6 bases). V lost 1 base and J lost 4, with 10 bases in between. CDR3 size: 14 residues. Per germline, CDR1 MNHNS and CDR2 SASEGT. CDR3: CASSEVDSRETQYF. The CDR3 DNA sequence: TGTGCCAGCAGTGAAGTGGACAGCCGAGAGACCCAGTACTTC.

This clone occurred once. The rearrangement links TRBV7-2 to TRBJ1-2; 9 positions match TRBD1. V lost 5 bases and J lost 8; bases outside the gene matches: 9. The germline CDR1 and CDR2 sequences are SGHTA and FQGNSA. CDR3 length equals 14 residues. The CDR3 DNA reads as TGTGCCAGCAGCCACCAACAGGGGGCAGGAGGCTACACCTTC. This codes for CASSHQQGAGGYTF.

The rearrangement joins TRBV7-2 to TRBJ1-2; TRBD1 matches 11 bases. The germline V gene has CDR1 SGHTA and CDR2 FQGNSA. Trimming removed 5 bases from V and 4 bases from J; junction bases left unmatched: 6. The CDR3 is made up of 15 amino acids. The CDR3 spells CASSTRTGGSYGYTF. DNA of the CDR3: TGTGCCAGCAGCACCCGGACAGGGGGCTCCTATGGCTACACCTTC.

This clone was counted once. This chain joins TRBV20-1 and TRBJ2-7, with 13 bases that match TRBD2. This CDR3 region has 17 residues. Germline values: CDR1 DFQATT, CDR2 SNEGSKA (reference sequence). Trimming at V came to 3 bases and at J to 2 bases, leaving 10 bases not matched to a gene. This chain's CDR3 is CSASAAGTSGKTYEQYF. The DNA of the CDR3 is TGCAGTGCTAGTGCCGCTGGGACTAGCGGGAAAACCTACGAGCAGTACTTC.

The rearrangement links TRBV19 to TRBJ1-5; D possibly corresponds to TRBD1 (5 bases). This CDR3 has 13 residues. Trimming took 6 bases from V and 4 from J, leaving 10 bases between them. In germline, CDR1 is LNHDA, CDR2 SQIVND (reference sequence). The CDR3 loop reads CASRNQGNQPQHF. In DNA, the CDR3 is TGTGCCAGTAGAAACCAGGGTAATCAGCCCCAGCATTTT.